This T cell receptor (beta chain) was retrieved from a study of vaccination effects on CD4 cells after COVID-19. Antigen-specific CD4+ T cells were first expanded with viral peptide pools by the ViraFEST assay and only then sequenced. CD4+ T cell isolation took place after approximately 11 days of culture. Sometime from March through December 2020, the person acquired a SARS-CoV-2 infection that PCR confirmed. Participants were vaccinated with two doses of either the BNT162b2 or mRNA-1273 vaccine. With regard to this clone: The antigen is unknown.

The table came from immunoSEQ multiplex PCR; TCRdb's copy has only in-frame clones and leaves some out. The repertoire holds about 17,000 clones, with over 60% as singletons. The sample was CD4+ T cells from PBMCs cultured with SARS-CoV-2 spike peptides, taken after COVID-19 vaccination. The sequence came from a human donor who had a prior SARS-CoV-2 infection.

The CDR3 coding sequence is TGTGCCAGCAGCTTATCCAGCGGGAGCTTCGGGGAGACCCAGTACTTC. Translating it yields CASSLSSGSFGETQYF. The chain employs TRBV7-2 and TRBJ2-5; TRBD2 aligns across 8 bases. The CDR3 contains 16 residues. With 2 bases clipped from V and 5 bases from J, the junction kept 10 bases outside the gene matches. Per the germline V gene, CDR1 is SGHTA and CDR2 is FQGNSA.